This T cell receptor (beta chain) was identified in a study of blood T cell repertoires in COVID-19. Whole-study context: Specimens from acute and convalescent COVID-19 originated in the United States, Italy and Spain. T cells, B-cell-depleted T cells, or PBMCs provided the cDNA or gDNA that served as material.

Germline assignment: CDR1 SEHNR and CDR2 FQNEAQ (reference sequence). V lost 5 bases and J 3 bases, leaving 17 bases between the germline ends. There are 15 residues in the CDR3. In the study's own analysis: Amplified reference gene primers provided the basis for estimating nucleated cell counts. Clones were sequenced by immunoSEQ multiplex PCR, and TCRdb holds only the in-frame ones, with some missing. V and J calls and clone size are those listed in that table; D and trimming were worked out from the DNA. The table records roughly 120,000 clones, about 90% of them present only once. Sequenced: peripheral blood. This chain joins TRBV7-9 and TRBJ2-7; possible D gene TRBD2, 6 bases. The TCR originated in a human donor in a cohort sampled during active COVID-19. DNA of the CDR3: TGTGCCAGCAGCCAACTACGGGACTCAAACTACGAGCAGTACTTC. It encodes CASSQLRDSNYEQYF.